These 4 T cell receptor beta chains came from one sample sequenced in a study of memory B cells and T cells in multiple sclerosis. Profiling relied on immunoSEQ multiplex PCR, and the TCRdb table lists in-frame clones only, not all of them. The sample contains 30,000 to 40,000 clones, approximately 85% of which appear only once. These receptors' targets are unknown. Separate sequencing covered autoproliferating (CFSE-dim) and non-proliferating (CFSE-high) T cells from stimulus-free culture. Replicate wells were pooled after six to seven days of stimulus-free culture of around 54 million CFSE-labeled PBMCs. The material sequenced was PBMCs from blood kept in culture. Receptor source: a human donor with multiple sclerosis.

The chain uses TRBV2 and TRBJ2-1; 11 bases agree with TRBD1. Germline trimming cut 5 bases from V and 2 bases from J; bases unmatched to any gene: 8. Germline-derived CDR1 and CDR2 are SNHLY and FYNNEI. CDR3 length: 17 residues. The CDR3 DNA reads as TGTGCCAGCAGTCCCCAATGGGGACAGGGGGCCTACAATGAGCAGTTCTTC. Residues: CASSPQWGQGAYNEQFF.

The V gene is TRBV28, the J gene TRBJ1-4; perhaps TRBD1 as D (5 bases). The V end was cut by 6 bases, the J end by 4 bases, with 21 bases between. From germline, CDR1 is MDHEN and CDR2 SYDVKM. The CDR3 has 17 residues. CDR3 region: CASRGKGRRANNEKLFF. The CDR3 DNA reads as TGTGCCAGCAGGGGTAAAGGGCGCAGGGCGAATAATGAAAAACTGTTTTTT.

This rearrangement joins TRBV18 to TRBJ2-1; 8 nucleotides align to TRBD2. Trimming cost V 6 bases and J 2 bases; bases outside gene matches: 21. The CDR3 totals 20 residues. CDR1 is KGHSH and CDR2 is LQKENI in the germline V gene. DNA for the CDR3: TGTGCCAGCTCTCCGTGGACTAGCTTTAAGCCTACCCAAACCTACAATGAGCAGTTCTTC. Protein sequence: CASSPWTSFKPTQTYNEQFF.

This clone was picked up a small number of times. The chain recombines TRBV7-3 with TRBJ2-1; 12 positions match TRBD2. Germline V gene lookup returns CDR1 SGHTA and CDR2 FQGTGA. There are 20 residues in the CDR3. The ends lost 1 base at V and 0 bases at J; junction bases unmatched: 10. Written as DNA, the CDR3 is TGTGCCAGCAGCTTAAAGGCTAGCGGGAGGGGCTCCTCCTCCTACAATGAGCAGTTCTTC. Protein sequence: CASSLKASGRGSSSYNEQFF.